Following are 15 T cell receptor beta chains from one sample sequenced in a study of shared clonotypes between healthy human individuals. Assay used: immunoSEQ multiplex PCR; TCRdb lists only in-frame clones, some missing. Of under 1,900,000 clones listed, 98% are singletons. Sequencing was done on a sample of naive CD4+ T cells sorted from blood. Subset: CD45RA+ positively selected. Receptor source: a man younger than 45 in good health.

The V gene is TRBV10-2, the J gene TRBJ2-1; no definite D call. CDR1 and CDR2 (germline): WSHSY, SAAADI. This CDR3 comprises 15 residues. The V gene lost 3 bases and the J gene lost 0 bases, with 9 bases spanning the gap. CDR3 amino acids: CASSEGFLSYNEQFF. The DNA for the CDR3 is TGCGCCAGCAGTGAAGGGTTCCTCTCCTACAATGAGCAGTTCTTC.

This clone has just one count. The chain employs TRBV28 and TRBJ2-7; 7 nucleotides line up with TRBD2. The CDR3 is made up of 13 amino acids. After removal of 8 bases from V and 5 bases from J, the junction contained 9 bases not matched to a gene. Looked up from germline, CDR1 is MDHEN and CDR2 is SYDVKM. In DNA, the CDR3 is TGTGCCAGCCATTCCGTAGCGGGCAACGAGCAGTACTTC. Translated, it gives CASHSVAGNEQYF.

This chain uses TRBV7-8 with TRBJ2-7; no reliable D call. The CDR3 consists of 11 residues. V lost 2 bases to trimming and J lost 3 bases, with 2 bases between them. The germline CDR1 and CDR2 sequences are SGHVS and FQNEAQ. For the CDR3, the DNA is TGTGCCAGCAGCTTACTCTACGAGCAGTACTTC. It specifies CASSLLYEQYF.

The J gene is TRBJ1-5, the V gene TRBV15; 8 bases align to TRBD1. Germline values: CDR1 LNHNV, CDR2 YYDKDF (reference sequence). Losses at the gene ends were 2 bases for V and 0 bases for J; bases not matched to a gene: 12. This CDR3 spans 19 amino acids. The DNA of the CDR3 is TGTGCCACCAGCAGAAGACAAAGGACAGGGAAATATAGCAATCAGCCCCAGCATTTT. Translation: CATSRRQRTGKYSNQPQHF.

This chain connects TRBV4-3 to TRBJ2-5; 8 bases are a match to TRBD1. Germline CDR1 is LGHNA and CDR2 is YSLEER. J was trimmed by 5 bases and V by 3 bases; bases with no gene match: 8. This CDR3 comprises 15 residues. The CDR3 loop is CASSHEPGGGETQYF. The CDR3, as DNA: TGCGCCAGCAGCCACGAACCAGGGGGCGGTGAGACCCAGTACTTC.

CDR3 sequence (DNA): TGTGCCACCAGCTCCCGGAAGGACTCCTACGAGCAGTACTTC. Protein sequence: CATSSRKDSYEQYF. The chain has TRBV15 and TRBJ2-7; D not resolved. Germline assignment: CDR1 LNHNV and CDR2 YYDKDF (reference sequence). The ends were cut back, 5 bases at V and 0 bases at J, with 11 bases in the middle. CDR3 length equals 14 residues.

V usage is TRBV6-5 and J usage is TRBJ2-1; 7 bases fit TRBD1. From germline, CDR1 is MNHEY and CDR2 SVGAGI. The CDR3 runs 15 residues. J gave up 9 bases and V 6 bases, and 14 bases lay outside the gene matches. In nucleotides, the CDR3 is TGTGCCAGCAGACCCCCGGGACAGAGAGGAGGTGAGCAGTTCTTC. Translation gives CASRPPGQRGGEQFF.

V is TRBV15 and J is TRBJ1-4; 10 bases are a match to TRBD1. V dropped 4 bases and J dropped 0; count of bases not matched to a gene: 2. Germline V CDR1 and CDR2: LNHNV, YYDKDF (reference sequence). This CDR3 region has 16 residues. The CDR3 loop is CATSKGQGPTNEKLFF. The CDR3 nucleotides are TGTGCCACCAGCAAGGGACAGGGGCCAACTAATGAAAAACTGTTTTTT.

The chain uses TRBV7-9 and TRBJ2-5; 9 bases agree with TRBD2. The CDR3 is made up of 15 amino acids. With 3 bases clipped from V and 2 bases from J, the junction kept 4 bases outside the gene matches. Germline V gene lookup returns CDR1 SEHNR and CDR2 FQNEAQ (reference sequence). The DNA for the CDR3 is TGTGCCAGCAGCTTGATGCGGGAGGGACAAGAGACCCAGTACTTC. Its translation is CASSLMREGQETQYF.

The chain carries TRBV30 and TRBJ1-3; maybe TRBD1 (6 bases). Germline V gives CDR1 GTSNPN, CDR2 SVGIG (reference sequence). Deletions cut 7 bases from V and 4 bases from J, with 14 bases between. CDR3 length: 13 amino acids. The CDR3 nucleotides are TGTGCCTTCACACAGGGTTACGGAAACACCATATATTTT. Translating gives CAFTQGYGNTIYF.

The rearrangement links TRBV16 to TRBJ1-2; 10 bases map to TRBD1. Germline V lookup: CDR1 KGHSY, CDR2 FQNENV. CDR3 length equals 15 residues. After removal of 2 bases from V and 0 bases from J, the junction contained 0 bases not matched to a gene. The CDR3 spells CASSQGQGANYGYTF. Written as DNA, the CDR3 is TGTGCCAGCAGCCAAGGACAGGGGGCTAACTATGGCTACACCTTC. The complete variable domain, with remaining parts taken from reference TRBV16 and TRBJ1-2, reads GEEVAQTPKHLVRGEGQKAKLYCAPIKGHSYVFWYQQVLKNEFKFLISFQNENVFDETGMPKERFSAKCLPNSPCSLEIQATKLEDSAVYFCASSQGQGANYGYTFGSGTRLTVV.

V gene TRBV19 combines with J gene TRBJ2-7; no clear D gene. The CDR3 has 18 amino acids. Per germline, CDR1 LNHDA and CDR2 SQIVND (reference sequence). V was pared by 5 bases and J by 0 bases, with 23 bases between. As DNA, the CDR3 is TGTGCCAGTAGTTATACACGGTTGGATGCTAAAGGCTCCTACGAGCAGTACTTC. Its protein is CASSYTRLDAKGSYEQYF. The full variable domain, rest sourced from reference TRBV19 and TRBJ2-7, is DGGITQSPKYLFRKEGQNVTLSCEQNLNHDAMYWYRQDPGQGLRLIYYSQIVNDFQKGDIAEGYSVSREKKESFPLTVTSAQKNPTAFYLCASSYTRLDAKGSYEQYFGPGTRLTVT.

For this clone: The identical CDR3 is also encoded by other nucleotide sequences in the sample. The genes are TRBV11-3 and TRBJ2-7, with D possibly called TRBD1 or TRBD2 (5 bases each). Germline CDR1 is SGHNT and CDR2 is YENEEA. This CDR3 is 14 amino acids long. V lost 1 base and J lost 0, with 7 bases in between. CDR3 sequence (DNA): TGTGCCAGCAGCTTAGGAGGGGACTCCTACGAGCAGTACTTC. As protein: CASSLGGDSYEQYF.

CDR3 in DNA: TGTGCCAGCAGCTTGTCCGGGAGTCTCACAGATACGCAGTATTTT. Protein sequence: CASSLSGSLTDTQYF. The genes are TRBV5-5 and TRBJ2-3; a possible D gene is TRBD2 (6 bases). V lost 1 base, J lost 2 bases, and 11 bases lay in between. Germline CDR1 is SGHKS and CDR2 is YYEKEE (reference sequence). CDR3 length: 15 amino acids.

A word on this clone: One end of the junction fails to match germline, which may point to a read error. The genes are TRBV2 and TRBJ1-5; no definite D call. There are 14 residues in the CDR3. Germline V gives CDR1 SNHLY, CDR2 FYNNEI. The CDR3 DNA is TGTGCCAGAAGTGCGTTGGGGAGCAATCAGCCCCAGCATTTT. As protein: CARSALGSNQPQHF.